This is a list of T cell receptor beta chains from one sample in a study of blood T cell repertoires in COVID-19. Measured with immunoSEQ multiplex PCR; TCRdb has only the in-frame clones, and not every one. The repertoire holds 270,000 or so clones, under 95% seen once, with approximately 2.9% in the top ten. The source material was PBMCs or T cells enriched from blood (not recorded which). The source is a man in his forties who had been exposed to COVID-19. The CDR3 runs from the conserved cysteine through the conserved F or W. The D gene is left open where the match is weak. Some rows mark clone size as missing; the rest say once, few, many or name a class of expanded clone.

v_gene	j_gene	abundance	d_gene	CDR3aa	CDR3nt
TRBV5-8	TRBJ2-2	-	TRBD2	CASSLGLAGRNTGELFF	TGTGCCAGCAGCTTGGGACTAGCGGGGAGGAACACCGGGGAGCTGTTTTTT
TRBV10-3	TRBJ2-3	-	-	CAISGRVGGGGTDTQYF	TGTGCCATCAGTGGAAGAGTAGGCGGAGGGGGCACAGATACGCAGTATTTT
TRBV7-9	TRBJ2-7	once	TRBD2	CASAGAGESGRAYEQYF	TGTGCCAGCGCTGGGGCAGGGGAAAGCGGGAGGGCGTACGAGCAGTACTTC
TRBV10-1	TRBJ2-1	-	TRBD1	CASKIRGLGYNEQFF	TGCGCCAGTAAAATCAGGGGGCTAGGGTACAATGAGCAGTTCTTC
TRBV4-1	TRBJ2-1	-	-	CASSPLGGVYNEQFF	TGCGCCAGCAGCCCCCTTGGAGGGGTCTACAATGAGCAGTTCTTC
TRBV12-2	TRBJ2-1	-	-	CASLETLAGYNEQFF	TGTGCAAGTCTCGAAACACTAGCGGGTTACAATGAGCAGTTCTTC
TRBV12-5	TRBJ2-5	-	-	CASGQPGHAQKETQYF	TGTGCTAGTGGTCAACCTGGCCATGCCCAGAAAGAGACCCAGTACTTC
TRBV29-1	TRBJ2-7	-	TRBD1	CSVGETGPHEQYF	TGCAGCGTTGGTGAGACAGGGCCGCACGAGCAGTACTTC
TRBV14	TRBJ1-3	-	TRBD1	CASSQYRGASGNTIYF	TGTGCCAGCAGCCAGTACAGGGGAGCATCTGGAAACACCATATATTTT
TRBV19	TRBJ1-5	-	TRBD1	CASRDRENQPQHF	TGTGCCAGTCGGGACAGGGAAAATCAGCCCCAGCATTTT
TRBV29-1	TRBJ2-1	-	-	CSVEEVLDYQYNEQFF	TGCAGCGTTGAAGAAGTCTTGGACTACCAATACAATGAGCAGTTCTTC
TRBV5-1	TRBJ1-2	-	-	CASSPTDTNYGYTF	TGCGCCAGCAGTCCCACGGACACCAACTATGGCTACACCTTC
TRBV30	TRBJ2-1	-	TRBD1	CAWSVQGQEQFF	TGTGCCTGGAGTGTACAGGGGCAGGAGCAGTTCTTC
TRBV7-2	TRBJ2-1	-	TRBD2	CASSEYSGRARNEQFF	TGTGCCAGCAGCGAGTATAGCGGGAGGGCCAGGAATGAGCAGTTCTTC
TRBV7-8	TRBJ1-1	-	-	CASSSKRAGAGGPEAFF	TGTGCCAGCAGCTCAAAAAGGGCAGGGGCGGGGGGACCTGAAGCTTTCTTT
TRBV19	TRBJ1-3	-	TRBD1	CASRSTGVEPGNTIYF	TGTGCCAGTAGAAGTACAGGGGTGGAACCTGGAAACACCATATATTTT
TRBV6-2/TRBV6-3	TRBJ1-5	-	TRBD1	CASSPRGPSNQPQHF	TGTGCCAGCAGTCCCAGGGGGCCTAGCAATCAGCCCCAGCATTTT
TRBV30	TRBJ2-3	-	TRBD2	CAWGPAGVFDTQYF	TGTGCCTGGGGGCCGGCGGGAGTATTTGATACGCAGTATTTT
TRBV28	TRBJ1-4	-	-	CASSLWGQGQGPTNLNEKLFF	TGTGCCAGCAGTTTATGGGGCCAGGGTCAGGGGCCAACAAACCTTAATGAAAAACTGTTTTTT
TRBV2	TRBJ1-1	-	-	CASSEIENTEAFF	TGTGCCAGCAGTGAAATAGAGAACACTGAAGCTTTCTTT
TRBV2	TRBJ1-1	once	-	CASSEARSVAFF	TGTGCCAGCAGTGAAGCGAGGTCCGTAGCTTTCTTT
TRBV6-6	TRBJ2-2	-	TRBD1	CASSYPGQGVGELFF	TGTGCCAGCAGTTACCCGGGACAGGGGGTCGGGGAGCTGTTTTTT
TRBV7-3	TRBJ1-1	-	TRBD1	CASSRQGATEAFF	TGTGCCAGCAGCCGACAGGGGGCGACTGAAGCTTTCTTT
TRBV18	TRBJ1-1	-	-	CASSPSGQQNTEAFF	TGTGCCAGCTCACCGTCGGGACAACAAAACACTGAAGCTTTCTTT
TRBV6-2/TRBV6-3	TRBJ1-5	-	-	CASSYSAGNQPQHF	TGTGCCAGCAGTTACTCGGCAGGTAATCAGCCCCAGCATTTT
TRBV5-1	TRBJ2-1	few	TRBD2	CASRPRLAGGRNEQFF	TGCGCCAGCAGGCCCCGACTAGCGGGAGGAAGGAATGAGCAGTTCTTC
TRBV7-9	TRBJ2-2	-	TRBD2	CASVAGGVTGELFF	TGTGCCAGCGTAGCGGGAGGGGTCACCGGGGAGCTGTTTTTT
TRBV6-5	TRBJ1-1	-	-	CASLISMNTEAFF	TGTGCCAGTTTAATTTCTATGAACACTGAAGCTTTCTTT
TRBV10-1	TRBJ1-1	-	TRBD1	CASSQTGVGRTEAFF	TGCGCCAGCAGTCAGACAGGGGTGGGTCGCACTGAAGCTTTCTTT
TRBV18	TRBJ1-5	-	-	CASSPTAWGSQPQHF	TGTGCCAGCTCACCAACGGCTTGGGGCAGTCAGCCCCAGCATTTT
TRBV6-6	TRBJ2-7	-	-	CASREKQAPYEQYF	TGTGCCAGCAGGGAAAAACAGGCACCCTACGAGCAGTACTTC
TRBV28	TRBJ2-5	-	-	CASSFSSGEQETQYF	TGTGCCAGCAGTTTTAGTAGCGGAGAACAAGAGACCCAGTACTTC
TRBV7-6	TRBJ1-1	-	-	CASSFPAGEAFF	TGTGCCAGCAGCTTTCCGGCAGGTGAAGCTTTCTTT
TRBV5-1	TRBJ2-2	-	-	CASSLSSPANTGELFF	TGCGCCAGCAGCTTGTCATCACCGGCGAACACCGGGGAGCTGTTTTTT
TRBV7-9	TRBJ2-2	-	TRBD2	CASTLAGGFNTGELFF	TGTGCCAGCACCCTAGCGGGAGGGTTTAACACCGGGGAGCTGTTTTTT
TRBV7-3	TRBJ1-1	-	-	CASSQGGNTEAFF	TGTGCCAGCAGCCAGGGTGGGAACACTGAAGCTTTCTTT
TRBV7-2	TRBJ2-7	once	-	CASSLDYPVTYEQYF	TGTGCCAGCAGCTTAGACTACCCAGTCACCTACGAGCAGTACTTC
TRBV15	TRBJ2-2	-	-	CATSIGGTGELFF	TGTGCCACCTCAATCGGGGGTACCGGGGAGCTGTTTTTT
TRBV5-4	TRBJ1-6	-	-	CASSLWGGNSPLHF	TGTGCCAGCAGCTTGTGGGGGGGGAATTCACCCCTCCACTTT
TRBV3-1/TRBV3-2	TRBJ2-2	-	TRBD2	CASSPEGLAGVGELFF	TGTGCCAGCAGCCCCGAGGGACTAGCGGGAGTCGGGGAGCTGTTTTTT
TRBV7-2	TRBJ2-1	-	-	CASSSLRVWEEQFF	TGTGCCAGCAGCTCCCTTAGGGTGTGGGAGGAGCAGTTCTTC
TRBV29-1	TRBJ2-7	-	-	CSVGGGFSYEQYF	TGCAGCGTTGGAGGAGGGTTCTCCTACGAGCAGTACTTC